This entry lists 27 T cell receptor beta chains sequenced from one sample in a study of blood T cells in healthy people across ages. It was with a sample-barcoded 5' primer and a J-beta primer mix that a second PCR of roughly 7 to 12 cycles was run. TCRdb re-analysed the 5' RACE reads in MiXCR, keeping a single row per CDR3 protein. Here the sample spans about 1.5 million distinct CDR3 sequences, roughly 43% being singletons. The sample taken for sequencing was blood. These TCRs come from a woman between 18 and 29 years old in good health.

This chain joins TRBV12-5 and TRBJ2-1; D is unclear. V was clipped by 5 bases and J by 7 bases, with 15 bases between them. There are 14 residues in the CDR3. In germline, CDR1 is LGHNT, CDR2 FRNRAP. In DNA form, the CDR3 reads TGTGCTAGTGGTCCCCAAGCCGGGCTTAATGAGCAGTTCTTC. Translated: CASGPQAGLNEQFF.

A few counts support this clonotype. The gene calls are TRBV29-1 and TRBJ2-3, with D possibly being TRBD1 or TRBD2 (5 bases each). V lost 7 bases and J lost 5, with 22 bases in between. The CDR3 runs 15 residues. CDR1 and CDR2 (germline): SQVTM, ANQGSEA. The DNA of the CDR3 is TGCAGCGGAGGCACCGGGACCCACGTTCAAGATACGCAGTATTTT. Amino acid sequence: CSGGTGTHVQDTQYF.

This clonotype came up a few times. The chain couples TRBV5-1 to TRBJ2-1; 13 bases fit TRBD2. The V gene end was trimmed by 1 base and the J gene end by 8 bases; junction bases not matched to a gene: 3. The CDR3 spans 15 residues. Germline loops: CDR1 SGHRS, CDR2 YFSETQ. The CDR3 is CASSLWTSGGHEQFF. CDR3 bases: TGCGCCAGCAGCTTGTGGACTAGCGGGGGTCATGAGCAGTTCTTC. Together with reference TRBV5-1 and TRBJ2-1, the CDR3 gives the full variable domain: KAGVTQTPRYLIKTRGQQVTLSCSPISGHRSVSWYQQTPGQGLQFLFEYFSETQRNKGNFPGRFSGRQFSNSRSEMNVSTLELGDSALYLCASSLWTSGGHEQFFGPGTRLTVL.

The chain recombines TRBV28 with TRBJ1-4, with 8 bases lining up with TRBD1. The CDR3 has 15 amino acids. With 6 bases clipped from V and 0 bases from J, the junction kept 3 bases outside the gene matches. Per germline, CDR1 MDHEN and CDR2 SYDVKM. CDR3 sequence reads: CASSKQGATNEKLFF. CDR3 coding DNA: TGTGCCAGCAGCAAACAGGGGGCAACTAATGAAAAACTGTTTTTT.

V and J are TRBV4-2 and TRBJ2-7; the match to TRBD1 covers 7 bases. Germline CDR1 and CDR2: LGHNA and YNFKEQ. The J segment lost 7 bases and the V segment lost 4 bases, leaving 10 bases of the junction unmatched. There are 14 residues in the CDR3. The CDR3 here is CASSRGQVYNEQYF. CDR3 bases: TGTGCCAGCAGCCGAGGACAGGTATACAATGAGCAGTACTTC.

The chain joins TRBV24-1 to TRBJ2-2; D is unresolved. Trimming took 4 bases from V and 3 from J, leaving 11 bases between them. Germline loops: CDR1 KGHDR, CDR2 SFDVKD. CDR3 size: 15 residues. In nucleotides, the CDR3 is TGTGCCACCAGTGAGGGCATATTGGACACCGGGGAGCTGTTTTTT. It is translated as CATSEGILDTGELFF.

In this sample, this clonotype turned up a few times. This rearrangement joins TRBV4-2 to TRBJ2-3; 8 nucleotides match TRBD2. After removal of 1 base from V and 0 bases from J, the junction contained 6 bases not matched to a gene. Germline values: CDR1 LGHNA, CDR2 YNFKEQ. There are 17 residues in the CDR3. CDR3 loop: CASSQVGGRYSTDTQYF. As DNA, the CDR3 is TGTGCCAGCAGCCAAGTCGGCGGGAGGTATAGCACAGATACGCAGTATTTT.

This clonotype was seen repeatedly, ten times or more. The V and J genes are TRBV6-2 or TRBV6-3 and TRBJ1-6; TRBD1 matches at 8 bases. With 7 bases clipped from V and 9 bases from J, the junction kept 8 bases outside the gene matches. There are 14 residues in the CDR3. CDR1 MNHEY and CDR2 SVGEGT come from the germline V gene. The CDR3 sequence: CASIRQGTASPLHF. The CDR3 DNA reads as TGTGCCAGCATCAGACAGGGGACGGCTTCACCCCTCCACTTT.

The chain joins TRBV6-1 to TRBJ2-5; no firm D call. Trimming stripped 1 base from V and 11 bases from J, with 14 bases between. CDR3 length equals 13 residues. Germline V gene data show CDR1 as MNHNS and CDR2 as SASEGT. CDR3 region: CASSEGSGTEQYF. CDR3 bases: TGTGCCAGCAGTGAAGGGTCAGGCACAGAGCAGTACTTC.

This clonotype was observed a handful of times. The chain combines TRBV4-1 with TRBJ1-5; weak D call: TRBD1 (5 bases). Germline values: CDR1 MGHRA, CDR2 YSYEKL. V was trimmed by 2 bases and J by 0 bases, leaving 17 bases between them. There are 18 residues in the CDR3. The chain's CDR3 is CASSQTPRADNSNQPQHF. The DNA of the CDR3 is TGCGCCAGCAGCCAAACCCCGCGGGCGGACAATAGCAATCAGCCCCAGCATTTT.

This chain connects TRBV20-1 to TRBJ2-5; the match to TRBD2 covers 16 bases. The CDR3 spans 16 residues. With V trimmed by 4 bases and J by 11 bases, 13 bases remained unmatched. Germline loops: CDR1 DFQATT, CDR2 SNEGSKA (reference sequence). CDR3 residues: CSAIGTSGGAYNEQYF. As DNA, the CDR3 is TGCAGTGCTATCGGGACTAGCGGGGGGGCGTACAATGAGCAGTACTTC.

V and J are TRBV12-3 or TRBV12-4 and TRBJ1-2; the D is unclear. This CDR3 is 13 amino acids long. V dropped 3 bases and J dropped 8 bases, with 13 bases sitting between them. The CDR3 here is CASSLGQTGGYTF. CDR3 DNA: TGTGCCAGCAGTTTGGGCCAGACGGGGGGCTACACCTTC.

This clonotype was counted between two and nine times. This chain joins TRBV12-3 or TRBV12-4 and TRBJ1-2, with a weak D call TRBD1 (5 bases). With 6 bases removed from V and 3 bases from J, the gap between germline ends came to 8 bases. This CDR3 is 12 amino acids long. The CDR3: CASRDTYYGYTF. CDR3 in DNA: TGTGCCAGCAGGGACACCTACTATGGCTACACCTTC.

CDR3 in amino acids: CASSTRAPPSYEQYF. CDR3 bases: TGCGCCAGCAGCACGCGGGCCCCTCCGTCCTACGAGCAGTACTTC. The V gene is TRBV5-1, the J gene TRBJ2-7, with D possibly TRBD2 on 5 matching bases. CDR1 is SGHRS and CDR2 is YFSETQ in the germline V gene. The CDR3 runs 15 residues. V was clipped by 4 bases and J by 1 base, with 15 bases between them.

This chain uses TRBV11-2 with TRBJ2-3, with TRBD2 matching 8 bases. Germline values: CDR1 SGHAT, CDR2 FQNNGV. V trimming: 0 bases; J trimming: 8 bases; junction bases outside the gene matches: 10. The CDR3 runs 16 residues. DNA of the CDR3: TGTGCCAGCAGCTTAGATCGGGGTAGCGGGATTGGTACGCAGTATTTT. Translation gives CASSLDRGSGIGTQYF.

The chain employs TRBV20-1 and TRBJ1-6; D not certain. Trimming shortened V by 0 bases and J by 14 bases, and 14 bases separated the two germline ends. CDR1 and CDR2 from the germline V gene are DFQATT and SNEGSKA (reference sequence). The CDR3 consists of 13 residues. The CDR3 DNA reads TGCAGTGCTAGAGATAGCCTGGCAGGCACCCTCCACTTT. This gives the protein CSARDSLAGTLHF.

This chain joins TRBV6-6 and TRBJ2-5; possible D gene TRBD2, 5 bases. V lost 0 bases and J 6 bases, leaving 17 bases between the germline ends. The germline gives CDR1 MNHNY, CDR2 SVGAGI (reference sequence). The CDR3 covers 16 residues. CDR3 sequence: CASSYSNEGTGKTQYF. The CDR3 DNA reads TGTGCCAGCAGTTACTCGAATGAGGGAACGGGCAAGACCCAGTACTTC.

A remark on this clonotype: An end of the junction does not agree with germline; a read error may underlie this. The V call is TRBV6-2 or TRBV6-3, the J call TRBJ1-6; possible D gene TRBD1, 5 bases. Germline CDR1 reads MNHEY; CDR2 reads SVGEGT. The CDR3 consists of 16 residues. The CDR3 DNA is TGTGCCAGCAGTGCCAGGGAGAGCTCCGATAATTCACCCCTCCACTTT. This sequence encodes CASSARESSDNSPLHF.

Only a few counts were recorded for this clonotype. The rearrangement joins TRBV12-3 or TRBV12-4 to TRBJ2-1; 7 bases are a match to TRBD1. With V trimmed by 4 bases and J by 4 bases, 4 bases remained unmatched. The CDR3 extends over 14 amino acids. In nucleotides, the CDR3 is TGTGCCAGCAGTTCCCGGGACAGATACAATGAGCAGTTCTTC. As protein: CASSSRDRYNEQFF.

A remark on this clonotype: A read error may explain this, as a much larger clone is one base away. The chain uses TRBV7-2 and TRBJ1-2, with TRBD1 matching over 7 bases. Germline CDR1 SGHTA, CDR2 FQGNSA. The junction had 11 bases not matched to a gene; V was cut back by 5 bases and J by 5 bases. This CDR3 spans 15 amino acids. The DNA for the CDR3 is TGTGCCAGCAGCCCGCCGGGACAGAGTATTTATGGCTACACCTTC. Its translation: CASSPPGQSIYGYTF.

This clonotype has a single count. This sequence joins TRBV24-1 and TRBJ2-2, with 7 bases aligning to TRBD2. Germline values: CDR1 KGHDR, CDR2 SFDVKD. The V segment lost 7 bases and the J segment 8 bases; nucleotides outside the gene matches: 9. This CDR3 comprises 14 residues. CDR3 sequence reads: CATSPRLAGGELFF. The CDR3, as DNA: TGTGCCACCAGCCCTCGACTAGCCGGTGGGGAGCTGTTTTTT.

In its sample, this clonotype was seen a few times. The V gene is TRBV2, the J gene TRBJ2-4; TRBD2 might be the D (5 bases). Trimming stripped 4 bases from V and 8 bases from J, with 18 bases between. The CDR3 extends over 15 amino acids. Germline V gene sequence: CDR1 SNHLY, CDR2 FYNNEI. The DNA for the CDR3 is TGTGCCAGCAGTGTCGTGGGAAACCGGGAATACATTCAGTACTTC. It encodes CASSVVGNREYIQYF.

The genes are TRBV25-1 and TRBJ2-3; D gene ambiguous. The germline V gene has CDR1 MGHDK and CDR2 SYGVNS. The CDR3 runs to 16 residues. Trimming cost V 1 base and J 0 bases, with 11 bases left between them. The CDR3 nucleotides read TGTGCCAGCAGTGAATCGGGCGATTCTAGCACAGATACGCAGTATTTT. It encodes CASSESGDSSTDTQYF.

This chain joins TRBV7-8 and TRBJ2-7; D is ambiguous. Between the trimmed V and J ends, which lost 7 bases and 3 bases, there was a span of 19 bases. The CDR3 has 15 amino acids. Germline lookup yields CDR1 SGHVS and CDR2 FQNEAQ. The CDR3 protein is CASTSNNAGFYEQYF. The CDR3 nucleotides are TGTGCCAGCACTTCCAACAACGCCGGATTCTACGAGCAGTACTTC.

This chain uses TRBV15 with TRBJ1-4, with D perhaps matching TRBD1 (5 bases). Deletions cut 5 bases from V and 8 bases from J, with 21 bases between. The CDR3 sequence is 16 residues long. Germline assignment: CDR1 LNHNV and CDR2 YYDKDF (reference sequence). In nucleotides, the CDR3 is TGTGCCACCAGCGACGGAAAGACACTCAAGGGGGAAAAACTGTTTTTT. The encoded protein is CATSDGKTLKGEKLFF.

The V gene is TRBV5-1, the J gene TRBJ2-4; D possibly uses TRBD1 or TRBD2 (5 bases each). The J call is in doubt because the DNA end fits TRBJ2-7 better. CDR3 length equals 14 residues. CDR1 is SGHRS and CDR2 is YFSETQ in the germline V gene. CDR3 in DNA: TGCGCCAGCAGAGTACGGGGCAATTCCTACGAGCAGTACTTC. As protein: CASRVRGNSYEQYF.

This chain joins TRBV11-2 and TRBJ2-3; the D is unclear. The CDR3 is made up of 13 amino acids. Between the trimmed V and J ends, which lost 5 bases and 5 bases, there was a span of 11 bases. Germline CDR1 and CDR2: SGHAT and FQNNGV. DNA of the CDR3: TGTGCCAGCAGCGTCTGGATCAGAGATACGCAGTATTTT. Translation: CASSVWIRDTQYF.